This T cell receptor beta chain was documented in a study of T cell clonotyping in hematopoietic cell transplantation. Comment on this clone: As yet, its antigen is unknown.

Repertoires were generated with immunoSEQ multiplex PCR, while TCRdb's copy carries only in-frame clones and drops some. This sample yields tens of thousands of clones, of which roughly 88% are seen a single time; approximately 2% belongs to the top ten. Unmatched junction bases numbered 1, after V lost 0 bases and J lost 2 bases. This CDR3 is 14 amino acids long. Germline assignment: CDR1 GTSNPN and CDR2 SVGIG (reference sequence). Study conclusions and caveats: Recipient TCR diversity dropped after transplant; expanded clonotypes rose from day 30 to 180.

The chain is built from TRBV30 and TRBJ1-5; TRBD1 aligns across 7 bases. The sequencing sample was made of peripheral blood mononuclear cells. This TCR was recovered from a woman aged 40 to 50 in good health. Some clones in this sample may be carry-over from other donors' samples. In DNA, the CDR3 is TGTGCCTGGAGTGTCGGACAGGGCAATCAGCCCCAGCATTTT. Residues: CAWSVGQGNQPQHF. Using reference TRBV30 and TRBJ1-5 for the parts outside the CDR3, the full variable domain is SQTIHQWPATLVQPVGSPLSLECTVEGTSNPNLYWYRQAAGRGLQLLFYSVGIGQISSEVPQNLSASRPQDRQFILSSKKLLLSDSGFYLCAWSVGQGNQPQHFGDGTRLSIL.